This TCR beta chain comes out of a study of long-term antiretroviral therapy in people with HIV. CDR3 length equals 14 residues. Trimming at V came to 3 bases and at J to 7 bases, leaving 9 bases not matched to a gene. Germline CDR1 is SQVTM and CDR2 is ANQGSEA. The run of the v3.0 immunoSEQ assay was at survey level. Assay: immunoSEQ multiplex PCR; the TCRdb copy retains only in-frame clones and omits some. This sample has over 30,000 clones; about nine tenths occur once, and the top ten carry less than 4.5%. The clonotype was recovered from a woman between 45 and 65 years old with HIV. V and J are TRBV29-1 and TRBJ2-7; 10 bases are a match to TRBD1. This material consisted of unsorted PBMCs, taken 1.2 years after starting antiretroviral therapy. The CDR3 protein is CSVEAGQGVWEQYF. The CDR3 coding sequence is TGCAGCGTTGAGGCCGGACAGGGGGTTTGGGAGCAGTACTTC.